The rows below give T cell receptor beta chains drawn from one sample of a study of blood T cell repertoires in COVID-19. Data came from immunoSEQ multiplex PCR; TCRdb stores just in-frame clones and leaves some out. The profile shows about 220,000 clones, 80% to 90% of them singletons. The sequencing input was peripheral blood. The receptors stem from a man aged 45-60 years with active or convalescent COVID-19. Each CDR3 is given with its conserved first and last residue. D genes are given only for firm matches. The size entry is marked missing in some rows and otherwise reads once, few, many or a size class.

V gene	J gene	D gene	clone size	CDR3 protein	CDR3 DNA
TRBV7-9	TRBJ1-1	-	-	CASSPSRARLDTEAFF	TGTGCCAGCAGCCCCTCTAGAGCCCGTTTGGACACTGAAGCTTTCTTT
TRBV3-1/TRBV3-2	TRBJ2-2	TRBD1	-	CASIGQGAGGELFF	TGTGCCAGCATTGGACAGGGGGCGGGCGGGGAGCTGTTTTTT
TRBV4-3	TRBJ2-5	TRBD1	-	CASSRQGQAQETQYF	TGCGCCAGCAGCCGACAGGGACAGGCTCAAGAGACCCAGTACTTC
TRBV5-1	TRBJ1-3	-	-	CASSLGIGAGNTIYF	TGCGCCAGCAGCTTGGGTATTGGAGCGGGAAACACCATATATTTT
TRBV7-8	TRBJ1-1	-	-	CASSLKGYLNTEAFF	TGTGCCAGCAGCTTAAAGGGGTACCTGAACACTGAAGCTTTCTTT
TRBV9	TRBJ2-1	-	once	CASSVLGLRDEQFF	TGTGCCAGCAGCGTATTAGGACTCCGGGATGAGCAGTTCTTC
TRBV7-3	TRBJ2-3	TRBD2	-	CASSLFPLAGGADTQYF	TGTGCCAGCAGCTTATTCCCGCTAGCGGGAGGGGCAGATACGCAGTATTTT
TRBV27	TRBJ1-1	TRBD1	-	CASSPTGGRTTEAFF	TGTGCCAGCAGTCCCACAGGGGGGAGGACCACTGAAGCTTTCTTT
TRBV28	TRBJ2-3	TRBD2	-	CASSFRAGAPDTQYF	TGTGCCAGCAGTTTTCGAGCGGGAGCCCCAGATACGCAGTATTTT
TRBV6-2/TRBV6-3	TRBJ1-1	-	-	CASSFSPRQVGTEAFF	TGTGCCAGCAGTTTCTCGCCCAGACAGGTCGGGACTGAAGCTTTCTTT
TRBV2	TRBJ2-3	TRBD2	-	CASSEAGLAGADTQYF	TGTGCCAGCAGTGAGGCCGGACTAGCGGGAGCAGATACGCAGTATTTT
TRBV19	TRBJ2-1	TRBD2	-	CASSPGLGNEQFF	TGTGCCAGTAGTCCCGGACTAGGGAATGAGCAGTTCTTC
TRBV6-7	TRBJ2-5	TRBD1	-	CASSYAGRGQGAFQETQYF	TGTGCCAGCAGTTACGCAGGTCGGGGACAGGGGGCCTTCCAAGAGACCCAGTACTTC
TRBV18	TRBJ1-2	TRBD1	-	CASSPPTGIGGYTF	TGTGCCAGCTCACCACCGACAGGGATTGGGGGCTACACCTTC
TRBV27	TRBJ2-3	TRBD1	-	CASSSGTGESTDTQYF	TGTGCCAGCAGTTCCGGGACAGGGGAGAGCACAGATACGCAGTATTTT
TRBV28	TRBJ2-2	-	-	CASSLYGLDTGELFF	TGTGCCAGCAGTCTATATGGACTGGACACCGGGGAGCTGTTTTTT
TRBV6-2/TRBV6-3	TRBJ2-2	TRBD2	few	CASSYERRRGGRTGELFF	TGTGCCAGCAGTTATGAGCGTCGGCGGGGCGGGAGAACCGGGGAGCTGTTTTTT
TRBV27	TRBJ2-7	-	-	CASSYTMGGEQYF	TGTGCCAGCAGTTACACCATGGGAGGCGAGCAGTACTTC
TRBV13	TRBJ2-3	TRBD1	-	CASSQQTGGLDTQYF	TGTGCCAGCAGTCAACAGACAGGGGGCTTAGATACGCAGTATTTT
TRBV2	TRBJ2-1	TRBD2	-	CASSQTSRETREQFF	TGTGCCAGCAGTCAGACTAGCAGGGAAACTCGTGAGCAGTTCTTC
TRBV2	TRBJ2-1	TRBD2	-	CASSVASGRVDNEQFF	TGTGCCAGCAGTGTTGCTAGCGGGAGGGTAGACAATGAGCAGTTCTTC
TRBV11-2	TRBJ2-3	TRBD2	-	CASSLVWGPLAGITDTQYF	TGTGCCAGCAGCTTAGTGTGGGGCCCCTTAGCGGGGATCACAGATACGCAGTATTTT
TRBV9	TRBJ2-7	TRBD1	-	CASSSPVTVRGLWAEQYF	TGTGCCAGCAGCTCTCCGGTAACGGTCAGGGGGCTATGGGCCGAGCAGTACTTC
TRBV6-5	TRBJ1-1	-	-	CASSYGGADTEAFF	TGTGCCAGCAGTTACGGGGGCGCGGACACTGAAGCTTTCTTT
TRBV4-3	TRBJ2-3	-	-	CASSQDRVVGDTQYF	TGCGCCAGCAGCCAAGATCGGGTCGTCGGTGATACGCAGTATTTT
TRBV7-9	TRBJ1-6	-	few	CASSLAEQRNSPLHF	TGTGCCAGCAGCTTAGCGGAACAGAGAAATTCACCCCTCCACTTT
TRBV18	TRBJ2-3	-	-	CASSLSLSTDTQYF	TGTGCCAGCTCACTCTCCCTTAGCACAGATACGCAGTATTTT
TRBV24-1	TRBJ1-5	TRBD1	-	CATSEGTGDSNQPQHF	TGTGCCACCAGTGAAGGGACAGGGGATAGCAATCAGCCCCAGCATTTT
TRBV6-5	TRBJ1-2	-	-	CASSYGAVDRGYTF	TGTGCCAGCAGTTACGGGGCAGTCGATCGTGGCTACACCTTC
TRBV7-2	TRBJ1-5	-	few	CASALGRSQPQHF	TGTGCCAGCGCGTTGGGGAGGTCTCAGCCCCAGCATTTT
TRBV9	TRBJ2-7	TRBD2	-	CASSVGGLAGGEQYF	TGTGCCAGCAGCGTAGGAGGACTAGCCGGGGGCGAGCAGTACTTC
TRBV6-5	TRBJ2-5	TRBD2	-	CASSRTSLQTQYF	TGTGCCAGCAGCAGGACTAGTTTACAGACCCAGTACTTC
TRBV27	TRBJ1-6	-	-	CATRPGRAEWSPLHF	TGTGCCACCCGTCCAGGCAGGGCGGAGTGGTCACCCCTCCACTTT
TRBV4-3	TRBJ2-7	-	-	CASSQGLLSPSYEQYF	TGCGCCAGCAGCCAAGGCCTACTTAGCCCCTCCTACGAGCAGTACTTC
TRBV4-3	TRBJ2-3	TRBD2	few	CASSLGLAGSTDTQYF	TGCGCCAGCAGCCTCGGACTAGCGGGGAGCACAGATACGCAGTATTTT
TRBV5-1	TRBJ1-2	-	-	CASSLVGDYGYTF	TGCGCCAGCAGCTTGGTCGGGGACTATGGCTACACCTTC
TRBV4-1	TRBJ2-7	TRBD2	-	CASSQDPFASGSYEQYF	TGCGCCAGCAGCCAAGATCCTTTTGCTAGCGGGAGTTACGAGCAGTACTTC
TRBV7-9	TRBJ1-2	-	-	CASSEPFRSYGYTF	TGTGCCAGCAGCGAGCCATTTCGGTCCTATGGCTACACCTTC
TRBV6-1	TRBJ1-1	-	-	CASSEPVEVSEAFF	TGTGCCAGCAGTGAACCGGTAGAGGTTTCGGAAGCTTTCTTT
TRBV5-1	TRBJ1-1	-	once	CASSLPTNEAFF	TGCGCCAGCAGCTTGCCTACGAATGAAGCTTTCTTT
TRBV7-6	TRBJ2-1	-	-	CASSFYRARHNEQFF	TGTGCCAGCAGCTTTTACAGGGCCCGTCACAATGAGCAGTTCTTC
TRBV6-5	TRBJ2-2	-	once	CATKPGTSHAGELFF	TGTGCCACCAAACCTGGGACTTCCCACGCCGGGGAGCTGTTTTTT
TRBV27	TRBJ2-2	-	-	CASSSSGLLNTGELFF	TGTGCCAGCAGTTCCTCGGGACTCCTGAACACCGGGGAGCTGTTTTTT
TRBV6-2/TRBV6-3	TRBJ2-4	TRBD2	-	CASSTLAGEAKNIQYF	TGTGCCAGCAGTACACTAGCGGGAGAGGCCAAAAACATTCAGTACTTC
TRBV6-1	TRBJ1-5	-	few	CASSESGGAVNQPQHF	TGTGCCAGCAGTGAATCGGGGGGGGCTGTCAATCAGCCCCAGCATTTT
TRBV19	TRBJ2-2	-	few	CASSTRVIDTGELFF	TGTGCCAGTAGTACCAGGGTAATTGACACCGGGGAGCTGTTTTTT
TRBV6-5	TRBJ1-3	TRBD1	few	CASSYTGGDGNTIYF	TGTGCCAGCAGTTACACAGGGGGGGATGGAAACACCATATATTTT
TRBV7-3	TRBJ2-2	-	-	CASSPQGGANTGELFF	TGTGCCAGCAGCCCCCAAGGCGGGGCGAACACCGGGGAGCTGTTTTTT
TRBV3-1/TRBV3-2	TRBJ2-2	TRBD2	once	CASSQVPYGGGDAGELFF	TGTGCCAGCAGCCAAGTCCCATACGGCGGGGGGGATGCCGGGGAGCTGTTTTTT
TRBV28	TRBJ2-1	-	-	CASSFGGEQFF	TGTGCCAGCAGTTTTGGCGGTGAGCAGTTCTTC
TRBV7-2	TRBJ2-1	-	-	CASSRYNEQFF	TGTGCCAGCAGCCGGTACAATGAGCAGTTCTTC
TRBV3-1/TRBV3-2	TRBJ1-4	TRBD1	once	CASSQDPGDRGEKLFF	TGTGCCAGCAGCCAAGATCCAGGGGACAGGGGTGAAAAACTGTTTTTT
TRBV19	TRBJ1-5	TRBD1	many	CASSLMTGSNQPQHF	TGTGCCAGTAGTTTGATGACAGGGTCGAATCAGCCCCAGCATTTT